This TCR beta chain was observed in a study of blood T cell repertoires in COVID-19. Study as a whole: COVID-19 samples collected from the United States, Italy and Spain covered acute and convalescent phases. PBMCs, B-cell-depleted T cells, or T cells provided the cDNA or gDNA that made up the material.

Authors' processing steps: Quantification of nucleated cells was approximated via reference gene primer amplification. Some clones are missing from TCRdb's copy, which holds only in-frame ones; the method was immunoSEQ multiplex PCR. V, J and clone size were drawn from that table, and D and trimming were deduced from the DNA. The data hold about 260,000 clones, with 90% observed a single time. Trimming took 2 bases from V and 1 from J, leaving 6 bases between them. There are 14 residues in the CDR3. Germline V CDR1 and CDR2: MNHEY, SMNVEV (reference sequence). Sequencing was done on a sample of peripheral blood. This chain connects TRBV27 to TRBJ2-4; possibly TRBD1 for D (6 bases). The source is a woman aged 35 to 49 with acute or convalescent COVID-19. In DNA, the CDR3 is TGTGCCAGCAGTTTACAGGGGGCCAAAAACATTCAGTACTTC. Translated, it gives CASSLQGAKNIQYF.